The next 17 T cell receptor beta chains were all read from a single sample in a study of vaccination effects on CD4 cells after COVID-19. Sequenced by immunoSEQ multiplex PCR; TCRdb stores in-frame clones only, minus some. The profile shows tens of thousands of clones, approximately 72% of them singletons. The antigens for these receptors are not known. ViraFEST assay sequencing came after antigen-specific CD4+ T cells were expanded with viral peptide pools. Cultured cells yielded isolated CD4+ T cells after less than 11 days. Vaccine recipients lacked prior SARS-CoV-2 infection and had negative nucleocapsid antibodies. The sequencing here drew on CD4+ T cells from PBMCs cultured with HCoV-NL63 spike peptides, taken before COVID-19 vaccination. The source is a human donor who received a COVID-19 vaccine.

The V call is TRBV29-1, the J call TRBJ1-5; D gene ambiguous. V lost 7 bases and J lost 2, with 12 bases in between. This CDR3 region has 13 residues. Germline CDR1 is SQVTM and CDR2 is ANQGSEA. The CDR3 DNA reads as TGCAGCGCGGGGAACGGTGGCAATCAGCCCCAGCATTTT. Translating gives CSAGNGGNQPQHF.

CDR3 sequence reads: CASRPTGSYEQYF. CDR3 in DNA: TGTGCCAGCAGGCCCACAGGCTCCTACGAGCAGTACTTC. The gene calls are TRBV25-1 and TRBJ2-7, with D possibly being TRBD1 (5 bases). V lost 6 bases and J lost 0, with 9 bases in between. CDR1 is MGHDK, CDR2 SYGVNS, per germline. The CDR3 is 13 amino acids.

The table lists this clone with a few counts. The chain joins TRBV3-1 (or the pseudogene TRBV3-2) to TRBJ2-3; 12 bases align to TRBD2. The CDR3 length is 15 residues. Germline values: CDR1 LGHDT, CDR2 YNNKEL (reference sequence). V was clipped by 7 bases and J by 5 bases; unmatched bases: 7. CDR3 amino acids: CASTTLAGGLDTQYF. Here the CDR3 DNA reads TGTGCCAGCACCACACTAGCGGGGGGATTAGATACGCAGTATTTT.

J is TRBJ1-1 and V is TRBV19, with D unresolved. Trimming stripped 9 bases from V and 0 bases from J, with 11 bases between. The CDR3 is 13 residues long. The germline gives CDR1 LNHDA, CDR2 SQIVND (reference sequence). The CDR3 protein is CASSTQVNTEAFF. The CDR3 DNA sequence: TGTGCCAGCAGCACCCAGGTGAACACTGAAGCTTTCTTT. Full variable domain (missing parts from reference TRBV19 and TRBJ1-1): DGGITQSPKYLFRKEGQNVTLSCEQNLNHDAMYWYRQDPGQGLRLIYYSQIVNDFQKGDIAEGYSVSREKKESFPLTVTSAQKNPTAFYLCASSTQVNTEAFFGQGTRLTVV.

This rearrangement joins TRBV4-1 to TRBJ2-7, with 8 bases aligning to TRBD2. J was trimmed by 1 base and V by 2 bases; bases with no gene match: 10. There are 17 residues in the CDR3. Looked up from germline, CDR1 is MGHRA and CDR2 is YSYEKL. The CDR3 sequence is CASSQMAVGGRSYEQYF. CDR3 nucleotide sequence: TGCGCCAGCAGCCAAATGGCCGTCGGCGGGAGGTCCTACGAGCAGTACTTC.

The chain recombines TRBV10-3 with TRBJ1-5; no reliable D call. The CDR3 has 13 residues. V gave up 4 bases and J gave up 4 bases, with 8 bases separating them. Germline lookup yields CDR1 ENHRY and CDR2 SYGVKD. The CDR3 DNA is TGTGCCATCAGTGTTCAGGAGAATCAGCCCCAGCATTTT. Its translation: CAISVQENQPQHF.

The V gene is TRBV7-9, the J gene TRBJ1-1; no clear D. This CDR3 region has 14 residues. Germline values: CDR1 SEHNR, CDR2 FQNEAQ (reference sequence). Trimming cost V 2 bases and J 2 bases, with 9 bases left between them. Written as DNA, the CDR3 is TGTGCCAGCAGCTTATCCGCGACTAACACTGAAGCTTTCTTT. Encoded protein: CASSLSATNTEAFF.

This rearrangement joins TRBV10-1 to TRBJ2-3; 8 nucleotides line up with TRBD2. CDR3 size: 15 residues. The germline CDR1 and CDR2 sequences are WNHNN and SYGVQD (reference sequence). V trimming: 3 bases; J trimming: 3 bases; junction bases outside the gene matches: 5. The CDR3, as DNA: TGCGCCAGCAGTGAAGCGGGGGCAGGGACAGATACGCAGTATTTT. It codes for CASSEAGAGTDTQYF.

The V gene is TRBV6-1, the J gene TRBJ1-1; D is unclear. This CDR3 contains 15 residues. The germline gives CDR1 MNHNS, CDR2 SASEGT. The V end was cut by 2 bases, the J end by 4 bases, with 14 bases between. CDR3 amino acids: CASSERFLRPTEAFF. The CDR3 nucleotides read TGTGCCAGCAGTGAACGCTTTTTAAGGCCCACTGAAGCTTTCTTT.

This clone came up a few times. J is TRBJ2-7 and V is TRBV18; D is perhaps TRBD1 (5 bases). The CDR3 is 16 amino acids. Trimming cost V 2 bases and J 3 bases, with 17 bases left between them. Germline CDR1 is KGHSH and CDR2 is LQKENI. CDR3 nucleotide sequence: TGTGCCAGCTCACCAGTTCGGCAGGGCTTTTACTACGAGCAGTACTTC. This gives the protein CASSPVRQGFYYEQYF.

This clone has more than one count but fewer than ten. V usage is TRBV2 and J usage is TRBJ2-2; tentative D call: TRBD2 (7 bases). V lost 7 bases and J 4 bases, leaving 13 bases between the germline ends. The CDR3 has 14 amino acids. CDR1 SNHLY and CDR2 FYNNEI come from the germline V gene. Here the CDR3 reads CASIGGGVTGELFF. Written as DNA, the CDR3 is TGTGCCAGCATCGGAGGGGGGGTCACCGGGGAGCTGTTTTTT.

This clone was detected a few times. This chain joins TRBV19 and TRBJ2-3; 7 positions match TRBD2. Per germline, CDR1 LNHDA and CDR2 SQIVND (reference sequence). Trimming cost V 6 bases and J 3 bases; bases outside gene matches: 12. This CDR3 has 16 residues. The DNA of the CDR3 is TGTGCCAGTAGCCTGTGGGGGGGGGTTAAGACAGATACGCAGTATTTT. Translation gives CASSLWGGVKTDTQYF.

This clone has only one observation. The rearrangement links TRBV3-1 (or the pseudogene TRBV3-2) to TRBJ1-4; no definite D call. The ends were cut back, 1 base at V and 8 bases at J, with 14 bases in the middle. CDR1 and CDR2 from the germline V gene are LGHDT and YNNKEL (reference sequence). The CDR3 is 15 amino acids. This chain's CDR3 is CASSQGFGVREKLFF. The CDR3 DNA follows: TGTGCCAGCAGCCAAGGGTTTGGTGTAAGGGAAAAACTGTTTTTT.

The rearrangement uses TRBV20-1 and TRBJ1-6; TRBD1 is a possible D gene (5 bases). Between the trimmed V and J ends, which lost 3 bases and 5 bases, there was a span of 8 bases. This CDR3 region has 13 residues. In germline, CDR1 is DFQATT, CDR2 SNEGSKA (reference sequence). The CDR3 nucleotides read TGCAGTGCTAGTACGACAGATAATTCACCCCTCCACTTT. Translating gives CSASTTDNSPLHF.

The chain recombines TRBV7-8 with TRBJ1-1; the D gene is possibly TRBD1 (5 bases). The CDR3 runs to 14 residues. The V end was cut by 5 bases, the J end by 5 bases, with 15 bases between. Germline CDR1 reads SGHVS; CDR2 reads FQNEAQ. The CDR3 bases are TGTGCCAGCAGCAGTTGGCAGGGCGGTACTGAAGCTTTCTTT. It codes for CASSSWQGGTEAFF.

V is TRBV19 and J is TRBJ1-2; TRBD1 matches at 7 bases. The germline CDR1 and CDR2 sequences are LNHDA and SQIVND (reference sequence). The V and J ends lost 6 bases and 0 bases, in that order; junction bases with no gene match: 13. The CDR3 covers 17 residues. The CDR3 bases are TGTGCCAGTAGACCTGCGGGACAGAGTTCTACTAACTATGGCTACACCTTC. This codes for CASRPAGQSSTNYGYTF.

The chain combines TRBV2 with TRBJ1-1, with 9 bases aligning to TRBD1. Germline CDR1 SNHLY, CDR2 FYNNEI. This CDR3 spans 16 amino acids. Unmatched junction bases numbered 12, after V lost 9 bases and J lost 1 base. The CDR3 nucleotides read TGTGCCAGGACGGTCCCGGGACAGGGAGCGAACACTGAAGCTTTCTTT. It codes for CARTVPGQGANTEAFF.